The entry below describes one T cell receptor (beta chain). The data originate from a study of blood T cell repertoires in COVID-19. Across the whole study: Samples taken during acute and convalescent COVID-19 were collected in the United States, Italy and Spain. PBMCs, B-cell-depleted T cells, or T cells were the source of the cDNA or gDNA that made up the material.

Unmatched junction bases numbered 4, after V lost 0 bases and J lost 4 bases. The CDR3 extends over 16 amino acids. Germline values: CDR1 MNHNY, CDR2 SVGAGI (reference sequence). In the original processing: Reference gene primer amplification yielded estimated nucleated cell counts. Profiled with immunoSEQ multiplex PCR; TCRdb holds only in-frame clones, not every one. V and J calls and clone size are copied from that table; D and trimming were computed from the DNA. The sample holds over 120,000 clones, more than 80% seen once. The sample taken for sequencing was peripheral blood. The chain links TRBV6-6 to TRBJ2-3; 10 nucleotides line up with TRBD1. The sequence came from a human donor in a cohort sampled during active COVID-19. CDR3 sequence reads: CASSYSRGTGADTQYF. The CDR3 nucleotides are TGTGCCAGCAGTTACTCGCGCGGGACAGGGGCAGATACGCAGTATTTT.